Listed below are T cell receptor beta chains from one sample, sequenced in a study of cytomegalovirus exposure and HLA in healthy donors. Some clones are missing from TCRdb's copy, which holds only in-frame ones; the method was immunoSEQ multiplex PCR. This sample has 93,000 or so clones, with around 60% found just once. Source material: PBMCs. These receptor sequences come from a woman aged 45-65 years in good health and CMV-seronegative. CDR3s include the opening cysteine and the closing phenylalanine or tryptophan. Each record gives: V gene, J gene, D gene, clone size, CDR3 DNA, CDR3 protein. D genes are given only for firm matches. Clone size appears in some rows only: once, few, many, or a class for an expanded clone.

>TRBV2|TRBJ1-5|TRBD1|-
TGTGCCAGCAGTAGGACAGGAGATCAGCCCCAGCATTTT
CASSRTGDQPQHF
>TRBV6-5|TRBJ2-5|TRBD2|-
TGTGCCAGCAGTTGGGGACTAGCGGGAGGCCACCAGCAGTACTTC
CASSWGLAGGHQQYF
>TRBV19|TRBJ2-7|-|-
TGTGCCAGTAGTAAAACAGGGATTTCCTACGAGCAGTACTTC
CASSKTGISYEQYF
>TRBV29-1|TRBJ2-7|-|-
TGCAGCGTCGGTACAGGGTCCGGCTACGAGCAGTACTTC
CSVGTGSGYEQYF
>TRBV29-1|TRBJ2-3|-|-
TGCAGCGTTGAGTCCGCAGATACGCAGTATTTT
CSVESADTQYF
>TRBV5-1|TRBJ2-5|-|-
TGCGCCAGCAGCTTTTCCGGGAGTGGAGGAGAGACCCAGTACTTC
CASSFSGSGGETQYF
>TRBV4-2|TRBJ2-2|-|once
TGTGCCAGCAGCCAAGATCTATGGCGGAGCACCGGGGAGCTGTTTTTT
CASSQDLWRSTGELFF
>TRBV4-1|TRBJ1-2|-|few
TGCGCCAGCAGCCCCGAGTACTCAGGGAACTATGGCTACACCTTC
CASSPEYSGNYGYTF
>TRBV21-1|TRBJ1-3|-|few
TGTGCCAGCAACAGACCGTCAGGGGCATCTGGAAACACCATATATTTT
CASNRPSGASGNTIYF
>TRBV7-2|TRBJ2-7|-|-
TGTGCCAGCAGCCCTACGGGTTTGTACGAGCAGTACTTC
CASSPTGLYEQYF
>TRBV5-4|TRBJ2-7|-|-
TGTGCCAGCAGCTTTGGGGCAGGTAACGAGCAGTACTTC
CASSFGAGNEQYF
>TRBV4-3|TRBJ1-2|-|-
TGCGCCAGCAGCCAAGAGACCGGGTTTGGCTATGGCTACACCTTC
CASSQETGFGYGYTF
>TRBV6-6|TRBJ1-4|-|-
TGTGCCAGCCTAGGGGTGACTAATGAAAAACTGTTTTTT
CASLGVTNEKLFF
>TRBV4-2|TRBJ2-1|TRBD2|-
TGTGCCAGCAGCTTCCGACTAGCGGGAGGGGATAATGAGCAGTTCTTC
CASSFRLAGGDNEQFF
>TRBV6-4|TRBJ1-2|TRBD1|-
TGTGCCAGCAGTGACGAGACAGGGGCGGGCGGCTACACCTTC
CASSDETGAGGYTF
>TRBV29-1|TRBJ2-4|-|-
TGCAGCGTTGTCCCAGCGGGCGAAAACATTCAGTACTTC
CSVVPAGENIQYF
>TRBV7-6|TRBJ2-1|-|-
TGTGCCAGCCGGGGGGCCTACAGCTCCTACAATGAGCAGTTCTTC
CASRGAYSSYNEQFF
>TRBV7-8|TRBJ2-2|TRBD1|-
TGTGCCAGCAGACCATCAGGGGGCACCGGGGAGCTGTTTTTT
CASRPSGGTGELFF
>TRBV4-3|TRBJ1-1|TRBD1|-
TGCGCCAGCAGCCAAGATTCAGGGGGAGCTTTCTTT
CASSQDSGGAFF
>TRBV27|TRBJ2-1|TRBD2|-
TGTGCCAGCAGTTTATCAGGTGTAGCGGGATTTGAGCAGTTCTTC
CASSLSGVAGFEQFF
>TRBV7-9|TRBJ2-3|-|-
TGTGCCAGCAGCTTACCCCGCGCCCCCACAGATACGCAGTATTTT
CASSLPRAPTDTQYF
>TRBV11-3|TRBJ2-7|-|-
TGTGCCAGCAGCTCCGCGGGACTTTCCTACGAGCAGTACTTC
CASSSAGLSYEQYF
>TRBV10-3|TRBJ2-1|-|-
TGTGCCATCAGTGAGCTGTTAGCGAATGAGCAGTTCTTC
CAISELLANEQFF
>TRBV25-1|TRBJ1-1|TRBD1|-
TGTGCCAGCAGTGACCAAGACAGGGGGAAAGCTTTCTTT
CASSDQDRGKAFF
>TRBV7-2|TRBJ1-2|-|-
TGTGCCAGCAGTGTTAGCGGCCGGGTCTACACCTTC
CASSVSGRVYTF
>TRBV5-6|TRBJ1-3|-|-
TGTGCCAGCAGCTTGGTAGGGGCCGAAAACACCATATATTTT
CASSLVGAENTIYF
>TRBV28|TRBJ2-3|TRBD2|-
TGTGCCAGCAGTTTAGGACTAGCGGGAACCGCCACAGATACGCAGTATTTT
CASSLGLAGTATDTQYF
>TRBV6-4|TRBJ2-1|TRBD2|-
TGTGCCAGCAGTTCGGGCGGGAGGTCCTACAATGAGCAGTTCTTC
CASSSGGRSYNEQFF
>TRBV27|TRBJ2-1|TRBD2|-
TGTGCCAGCAGGCCGGGACTAGCGGCTGAGCAGTTCTTC
CASRPGLAAEQFF
>TRBV19|TRBJ2-7|TRBD2|few
TGTGCCAGTAGTATCCTTAGCGGGAGCTACGAGCAGTACTTC
CASSILSGSYEQYF
>TRBV7-8|TRBJ2-2|-|-
TGTGCCAGCAGCTCGGAGGTAGTGGCGGGGGAGCTGTTTTTT
CASSSEVVAGELFF
>TRBV18|TRBJ1-2|-|-
TGTGCCAGCTCACCATTGGACATAAACTATGGCTACACCTTC
CASSPLDINYGYTF
>TRBV28|TRBJ1-5|-|-
TGTGCCAGCGGAACAGGGTCCCAGTATAGCAATCAGCCCCAGCATTTT
CASGTGSQYSNQPQHF
>TRBV5-1|TRBJ2-7|-|few
TGCGCCAGCAGCTTGGGACAGAGCTACGAGCAGTACTTC
CASSLGQSYEQYF
>TRBV5-1|TRBJ2-5|TRBD2|few
TGCGCCAGCAGCTTTCCGGCGGGGGATCAAGAGACCCAGTACTTC
CASSFPAGDQETQYF
>TRBV13|TRBJ1-5|-|-
TGTGCCAGCAGCAGCAGGGAATGGGGCAATCAGCCCCAGCATTTT
CASSSREWGNQPQHF
>TRBV27|TRBJ1-5|-|few
TGTGCCAGCAAGGCAGGGGTTGGGCAGCCCCAGCATTTT
CASKAGVGQPQHF
>TRBV2|TRBJ1-4|-|-
TGTGCCAGCAGCGACGGGAGACTGAATGAAAAACTGTTTTTT
CASSDGRLNEKLFF
>TRBV28|TRBJ1-1|-|-
TGTGCCAGCAGGTCCGGTAGTGTGAACACTGAAGCTTTCTTT
CASRSGSVNTEAFF
>TRBV11-2|TRBJ2-3|TRBD2|-
TGTGCCAGCAACCTACTAGCGGGGGGGAGCCCAGATACGCAGTATTTT
CASNLLAGGSPDTQYF
>TRBV9|TRBJ2-1|-|-
TGTGCCAGCAGCGTAGACGGGAATTGGTACAATGAGCAGTTCTTC
CASSVDGNWYNEQFF
>TRBV10-1|TRBJ2-2|-|-
TGCGCCAGCAGTGGGGGGGCCGGGGAGCTGTTTTTT
CASSGGAGELFF
>TRBV10-3|TRBJ2-1|-|-
TGTGCCATCAGTGAGGAGACAGTTCTTAATGAGCAGTTCTTC
CAISEETVLNEQFF
>TRBV11-2|TRBJ2-7|TRBD2|few
TGTGCCAGCAGCTTGGGACTAGCGGGAGGGAACGAGCAGTACTTC
CASSLGLAGGNEQYF